This T cell receptor (beta chain) was captured by sequencing in a study of glioma-infiltrating T cells after dendritic cell vaccination. Overall study context: The vaccine used monocyte-derived dendritic cells pulsed overnight with autologous tumor lysate.

The CDR3 contains 17 residues. Germline CDR1 is MGHDK and CDR2 is SYGVNS. The ends lost 5 bases at V and 6 bases at J; junction bases unmatched: 14. Time point in this sample: after dendritic cell vaccination, including at tumor progression/relapse. The immunoSEQ assay amplified TCRB CDR3 from up to 2 ug DNA. Amplification used 60 V beta primers and 13 J beta primers. The repertoire was sequenced with immunoSEQ multiplex PCR; TCRdb's copy has only in-frame clones and lacks some. The table includes about 94,000 clones, approximately 80% detected once. The chain combines TRBV25-1 with TRBJ1-4, with 8 bases aligning to TRBD1. The input for sequencing was blood, taken after dendritic cell vaccination. The receptor comes from a human donor with glioblastoma. CDR3 loop: CASSLPGQVSWDEKLFF. The CDR3 DNA reads TGTGCCAGCAGTCTACCGGGACAGGTCTCCTGGGATGAAAAACTGTTTTTT.